The rows below give T cell receptor beta chains drawn from one sample of a study of CD8+ T cells in alopecia areata. Some clones are missing from TCRdb's copy, which holds only in-frame ones; the method was immunoSEQ multiplex PCR. The repertoire holds fewer than 250,000 clones, with around two fifths as singletons. This material consisted of CD4+ T cells sorted from blood, taken around week 36, from a patient treated with tofacitinib. The origin of the receptors is a human donor with alopecia areata. The CDR3 runs from the conserved cysteine through the conserved F or W. D genes are given only for firm matches. The listing skips clone size in some rows; elsewhere it reads once, few, many or a size class.

J gene: TRBJ2-1
clone size: NA
V gene: TRBV2
D gene: TRBD2
CDR3 DNA: TGTGCCAGCAACCGAGCGGGAAGGTCCTACAATGAGCAGTTCTTC
CDR3 protein: CASNRAGRSYNEQFF

J gene: TRBJ2-3
clone size: NA
V gene: TRBV6-1
D gene: NA
CDR3 DNA: TGTGCCAGCAGGGAGTACACAGATACGCAGTATTTT
CDR3 protein: CASREYTDTQYF

J gene: TRBJ1-2
clone size: few
V gene: TRBV30
D gene: NA
CDR3 DNA: TGTGCCTGGAGTTGGGGAAACGATGGCTACACCTTC
CDR3 protein: CAWSWGNDGYTF

J gene: TRBJ2-1
clone size: NA
V gene: TRBV29-1
D gene: TRBD2
CDR3 DNA: TGCAGCGTTGTGGACGGGACTATTAACAATGAGCAGTTCTTC
CDR3 protein: CSVVDGTINNEQFF

J gene: TRBJ2-1
clone size: few
V gene: TRBV10-3
D gene: TRBD2
CDR3 DNA: TGTGCCATCACCCCGCGCGGGAGGGCCACCGTGGGTGAGCAGTTCTTC
CDR3 protein: CAITPRGRATVGEQFF

J gene: TRBJ2-3
clone size: few
V gene: TRBV6-5
D gene: NA
CDR3 DNA: TGTGCCAGCGTCCGAACCACAGATACGCAGTATTTT
CDR3 protein: CASVRTTDTQYF

J gene: TRBJ1-3
clone size: NA
V gene: TRBV7-9
D gene: NA
CDR3 DNA: TGTGCCAGCGACGGAATGGGGGCTATGACGAACACCATATATTTT
CDR3 protein: CASDGMGAMTNTIYF

J gene: TRBJ2-2
clone size: NA
V gene: TRBV30
D gene: TRBD1
CDR3 DNA: TGTGCCTGGAGCCGGGACAGGGGTGGGGAGCTGTTTTTT
CDR3 protein: CAWSRDRGGELFF

J gene: TRBJ2-3
clone size: NA
V gene: TRBV7-3
D gene: TRBD2
CDR3 DNA: TGTGCCAGCAGCCCCGGACTAGCCTTCACAGATACGCAGTATTTT
CDR3 protein: CASSPGLAFTDTQYF

J gene: TRBJ2-4
clone size: NA
V gene: TRBV19
D gene: TRBD1
CDR3 DNA: TGTGCCAGTAGTATAGCCAAGGACAGGGGGCAGCGTAACATTCAGTACTTC
CDR3 protein: CASSIAKDRGQRNIQYF

J gene: TRBJ2-2
clone size: few
V gene: TRBV29-1
D gene: NA
CDR3 DNA: TGCAGCGCTTGGGACCCGAGGCCCGGGGAGCTGTTTTTT
CDR3 protein: CSAWDPRPGELFF

J gene: TRBJ1-2
clone size: NA
V gene: TRBV9
D gene: TRBD1
CDR3 DNA: TGTGCCAGCAGCGTAACACAGGGGGCCGGCTCGCGTGGCTACACCTTC
CDR3 protein: CASSVTQGAGSRGYTF

J gene: TRBJ2-4
clone size: NA
V gene: TRBV7-8
D gene: NA
CDR3 DNA: TGTGCCAGCAGCTCCGACCGTGGTCCGGCGAACATTCAGTACTTC
CDR3 protein: CASSSDRGPANIQYF

J gene: TRBJ2-4
clone size: NA
V gene: TRBV2
D gene: TRBD1
CDR3 DNA: TGTGCCAGCAGTCAACCGGGACAGAATGGGTTGGATCAGTACTTC
CDR3 protein: CASSQPGQNGLDQYF

J gene: TRBJ2-7
clone size: NA
V gene: TRBV11-2
D gene: NA
CDR3 DNA: TGTGCCAGCAGCTTGGGGGCCACTTGTGGTTTC
CDR3 protein: CASSLGATCGF

J gene: TRBJ2-7
clone size: NA
V gene: TRBV27
D gene: TRBD2
CDR3 DNA: TGTGCCAGCAGTTTAGCGGGAGGGCCGGCCGAGCAGTACTTC
CDR3 protein: CASSLAGGPAEQYF

J gene: TRBJ2-2
clone size: few
V gene: TRBV5-1
D gene: NA
CDR3 DNA: TGCGCCAGCAGCGCTGAGGGGGGCAACACCGGGGAGCTGTTTTTT
CDR3 protein: CASSAEGGNTGELFF

J gene: TRBJ2-3
clone size: NA
V gene: TRBV30
D gene: NA
CDR3 DNA: TGTGCCTGGAGTGTATGGGGCGGCAGGTCAAGCACAGATACGCAGTATTTT
CDR3 protein: CAWSVWGGRSSTDTQYF

J gene: TRBJ1-5
clone size: NA
V gene: TRBV7-2
D gene: NA
CDR3 DNA: TGTGCCAGCAGCTTTACGGACCACAATCAGCCCCAGCATTTT
CDR3 protein: CASSFTDHNQPQHF

J gene: TRBJ2-2
clone size: once
V gene: TRBV5-1
D gene: NA
CDR3 DNA: TGCGCCAGCAAGGAAGCGGCAGCGAACACCGGGGAGCTGTTTTTT
CDR3 protein: CASKEAAANTGELFF

J gene: TRBJ2-1
clone size: once
V gene: TRBV29-1
D gene: TRBD2
CDR3 DNA: TGCAGCGTTGAAGCGACTAGCGGGAGTCAAAATGAGCAGTTCTTC
CDR3 protein: CSVEATSGSQNEQFF

J gene: TRBJ2-1
clone size: few
V gene: TRBV28
D gene: NA
CDR3 DNA: TGTGCCAGCCAGGGGGACTCCAAGATTATTTACAATGAGCAGTTCTTC
CDR3 protein: CASQGDSKIIYNEQFF

J gene: TRBJ2-7
clone size: NA
V gene: TRBV4-1
D gene: TRBD2
CDR3 DNA: TGCGCCAGCAGCCACGGGACTAGCGGGAGCTACGAGCAGTACTTC
CDR3 protein: CASSHGTSGSYEQYF

J gene: TRBJ2-5
clone size: few
V gene: TRBV6-5
D gene: NA
CDR3 DNA: TGTGCCAGCTCCCAAGAGACCCAGTACTTC
CDR3 protein: CASSQETQYF

J gene: TRBJ2-1
clone size: NA
V gene: TRBV9
D gene: TRBD2
CDR3 DNA: TGTGCCAGCAGCGTCGGACCTCTTCTAGCGGGAGGTTTCAATGAGCAGTTCTTC
CDR3 protein: CASSVGPLLAGGFNEQFF

J gene: TRBJ1-2
clone size: NA
V gene: TRBV2
D gene: TRBD1
CDR3 DNA: TGTGCCAGCAGCGTCACAGGGGACTATGGCTACACCTTC
CDR3 protein: CASSVTGDYGYTF

J gene: TRBJ1-5
clone size: once
V gene: TRBV7-8
D gene: NA
CDR3 DNA: TGTGCCAGCAGCACAATGGGCAATCAGCCCCAGCATTTT
CDR3 protein: CASSTMGNQPQHF

J gene: TRBJ2-5
clone size: NA
V gene: TRBV13
D gene: NA
CDR3 DNA: TGTGCCAGCAGTTTCCATAGTGGACAGCGGGCGGAGACCCAGTACTTC
CDR3 protein: CASSFHSGQRAETQYF

J gene: TRBJ2-3
clone size: few
V gene: TRBV15
D gene: TRBD2
CDR3 DNA: TGTGCCACCAGCAGATCACTAGCGGGAGACGATACGCAGTATTTT
CDR3 protein: CATSRSLAGDDTQYF

J gene: TRBJ2-3
clone size: NA
V gene: TRBV7-8
D gene: TRBD2
CDR3 DNA: TGTGCCAGCAGCTTAGTCTCGACTAGCGGGAGGCTCCCGCGTTCTAGCACAGATACGCAGTATTTT
CDR3 protein: CASSLVSTSGRLPRSSTDTQYF

J gene: TRBJ2-3
clone size: NA
V gene: TRBV6-5
D gene: NA
CDR3 DNA: TGTGCCAGCAGTTCAACGAGGAGCGGGAGCACAGATACGCAGTATTTT
CDR3 protein: CASSSTRSGSTDTQYF

J gene: TRBJ2-2
clone size: NA
V gene: TRBV5-6
D gene: TRBD1
CDR3 DNA: TGTGCCAGCAGCTTGGGGGACAGTCGGTTGGTCACCGGGGAGCTGTTTTTT
CDR3 protein: CASSLGDSRLVTGELFF

J gene: TRBJ1-2
clone size: NA
V gene: TRBV14
D gene: NA
CDR3 DNA: TGTGCCAGCAGCCCTCAAATCTGGCCGGGGGACTATGGCTACACCTTC
CDR3 protein: CASSPQIWPGDYGYTF

J gene: TRBJ2-4
clone size: NA
V gene: TRBV5-1
D gene: TRBD1
CDR3 DNA: TGCGCCAGCAGCGGAAACTCAGGGGGTAGCATTCAGTACTTC
CDR3 protein: CASSGNSGGSIQYF

J gene: TRBJ1-5
clone size: NA
V gene: TRBV4-1
D gene: NA
CDR3 DNA: TGCGCCAGCAGCCCAGTAGGGCCCGGGGGCAATCAGCCCCAGCATTTT
CDR3 protein: CASSPVGPGGNQPQHF

J gene: TRBJ2-5
clone size: NA
V gene: TRBV18
D gene: NA
CDR3 DNA: TGTGCCAGCTCACCACAGGGAGCGGCAGAGACCCAGTACTTC
CDR3 protein: CASSPQGAAETQYF

J gene: TRBJ2-3
clone size: NA
V gene: TRBV30
D gene: NA
CDR3 DNA: TGTGCCTGGGGGGGGTCCTGGCGAGCAGATACGCAGTATTTT
CDR3 protein: CAWGGSWRADTQYF

J gene: TRBJ1-1
clone size: few
V gene: TRBV30
D gene: NA
CDR3 DNA: TGTGCCTGGAGTGTAGGCGGGATCGGCAATGAAGCTTTCTTT
CDR3 protein: CAWSVGGIGNEAFF

J gene: TRBJ1-2
clone size: NA
V gene: TRBV29-1
D gene: NA
CDR3 DNA: TGCAGCGTTGAAATTGGATATGGCTACACCTTC
CDR3 protein: CSVEIGYGYTF

J gene: TRBJ2-7
clone size: NA
V gene: TRBV6-5
D gene: NA
CDR3 DNA: TGTGCCACATCCCGGCGCGCCCTCTACGAGCAGTACTTC
CDR3 protein: CATSRRALYEQYF

J gene: TRBJ2-3
clone size: few
V gene: TRBV29-1
D gene: TRBD1
CDR3 DNA: TGCAGCGCAGGACAGGGGGCACGGGATACGCAGTATTTT
CDR3 protein: CSAGQGARDTQYF

J gene: TRBJ2-5
clone size: NA
V gene: TRBV6-5
D gene: TRBD1
CDR3 DNA: TGTGCCAGCATTACCGGGCAGGGGGAAGAGACCCAGTACTTC
CDR3 protein: CASITGQGEETQYF

J gene: TRBJ1-4
clone size: few
V gene: TRBV30
D gene: NA
CDR3 DNA: TGTGCCTGGAGTGTCCCCTCCGGCGGGCGGGGTGAAAAACTGTTTTTT
CDR3 protein: CAWSVPSGGRGEKLFF

J gene: TRBJ1-5
clone size: NA
V gene: TRBV30
D gene: NA
CDR3 DNA: TGTGCCTGGAGTGTAGCTGGGCTTGGTCAGCCCCAGCATTTT
CDR3 protein: CAWSVAGLGQPQHF

J gene: TRBJ1-1
clone size: few
V gene: TRBV29-1
D gene: TRBD1
CDR3 DNA: TGCAGCGTCGTCCCGGGACAGGGCTGGACTGAAGCTTTCTTT
CDR3 protein: CSVVPGQGWTEAFF

J gene: TRBJ2-4
clone size: NA
V gene: TRBV5-1
D gene: NA
CDR3 DNA: TGCGCCAGCAGCCCCTCCAGTTCTCGACAACCCACCGTTCAGTACTTC
CDR3 protein: CASSPSSSRQPTVQYF